Included here is one T cell receptor (beta chain) sequence, with context. Original processing notes: Scientists estimated how many nucleated cells there were by amplifying reference gene primers. Using immunoSEQ multiplex PCR, the repertoire was profiled, and TCRdb retains in-frame clones only, with some absent. V, J and clone size were drawn from that table, and D and trimming were deduced from the DNA. Of under 150,000 clones in the sample, 70% to 80% are singletons; the top ten hold 3% to 4.5%. The data were obtained in a study of blood T cell repertoires in COVID-19. Study context: Samples of COVID-19 (acute and convalescent) were obtained from the United States, Italy and Spain. Nucleic acid was either cDNA or gDNA, and it came from T cells, B-cell-depleted T cells, or PBMCs.

The CDR3 is 15 amino acids. The germline CDR1 and CDR2 sequences are SGHNT and YYREEE (reference sequence). V dropped 5 bases and J dropped 2 bases, with 16 bases sitting between them. The source of this sequence is a man between 60 and 75 years old with acute or convalescent COVID-19. The J gene is TRBJ2-5, the V gene TRBV5-4; TRBD1 might be the D (6 bases). Material for sequencing was peripheral blood. DNA of the CDR3: TGTGCCAGCAGTTCAGATGGACAGAGTCAAGAGACCCAGTACTTC. Amino acid sequence: CASSSDGQSQETQYF.